Listed here are 30 T cell receptor beta chains from one sample, sequenced in a study of early T cells in non-severe SARS-CoV-2 infection. MiXCR was run by TCRdb on the 5' RACE reads, yielding one entry per CDR3 protein. Of around 52,000 distinct CDR3 sequences in the sample, 11% were seen once. Sequencing was done on a sample of whole blood. These receptors originate from an adult who was a healthcare worker with PCR-confirmed SARS-CoV-2 infection or an uninfected control (not recorded which).

This clonotype was seen a few times. This chain links TRBV27 with TRBJ1-1; D ambiguous. The CDR3 length is 13 residues. With 6 bases removed from V and 5 bases from J, the gap between germline ends came to 13 bases. In germline, CDR1 is MNHEY, CDR2 SMNVEV (reference sequence). This CDR3 is CASRPHGSTEAFF. CDR3 sequence (DNA): TGTGCCAGCAGGCCTCATGGGAGTACTGAAGCTTTCTTT.

This clonotype was seen ten or more times. CDR3 loop: CASSEGTSTDTQYF. The CDR3 DNA is TGTGCCAGCAGTGAGGGGACTAGCACAGATACGCAGTATTTT. This chain connects TRBV6-4 to TRBJ2-3; TRBD2 is a possible D gene (6 bases). CDR3 size: 14 residues. CDR1 is MRHNA, CDR2 SNTAGT, per germline. The V end was cut by 3 bases, the J end by 0 bases, with 7 bases between.

The rearrangement joins TRBV6-2 or TRBV6-3 to TRBJ2-1; TRBD2 matches 9 bases. The CDR3 extends over 19 amino acids. Germline V gene lookup returns CDR1 MNHEY and CDR2 SVGEGT. Trimming took 3 bases from V and 2 from J; bases not matched to a gene: 14. CDR3 nucleotide sequence: TGTGCCAGCAGTTATGTTTCTCTTCGGGCGGGAGGGCCCTACAATGAGCAGTTCTTC. This sequence encodes CASSYVSLRAGGPYNEQFF.

In its sample, this clonotype was seen a few times. The chain employs TRBV6-6 and TRBJ2-5; possibly TRBD1 for D (6 bases). The V end lost 2 bases, the J end lost 5 bases, and 18 bases lay between the germline ends. There are 16 residues in the CDR3. CDR1 is MNHNY and CDR2 is SVGAGI in the germline V gene (reference sequence). The CDR3 reads CASSYPSGGQGETQYF. DNA for the CDR3: TGTGCCAGCAGTTACCCCAGTGGGGGCCAGGGGGAGACCCAGTACTTC.

The chain uses TRBV28 and TRBJ1-3, with D perhaps matching TRBD1 (6 bases). The germline V and J ends were trimmed by 7 bases and 0 bases, with 7 bases remaining between them. There are 13 residues in the CDR3. Germline CDR1 and CDR2: MDHEN and SYDVKM. The DNA of the CDR3 is TGTGCCAGCATGGGGGCCTCTGGAAACACCATATATTTT. Its protein product is CASMGASGNTIYF.

V usage is TRBV28 and J usage is TRBJ2-7; unclear D gene. Looked up from germline, CDR1 is MDHEN and CDR2 is SYDVKM. The CDR3 has 11 amino acids. Trimming left V 2 bases short and J 9 bases short, with 8 bases between. The DNA for the CDR3 is TGTGCCAGCAGTTTAGGTCAGGTGCAGTACTTC. Protein: CASSLGQVQYF.

At least ten counts were recorded for this clonotype. The V call is TRBV9, the J call TRBJ2-7; D is ambiguous. Germline values: CDR1 SGDLS, CDR2 YYNGEE. The CDR3 contains 14 residues. Trimming shortened V by 2 bases and J by 3 bases, and 12 bases separated the two germline ends. In nucleotides, the CDR3 is TGTGCCAGCAGCGTCCGGGCCTCTCTCTACGAGCAGTACTTC. Its protein product is CASSVRASLYEQYF.

This clonotype came up many times. This chain connects TRBV5-5 to TRBJ1-4; no firm D call. There are 16 residues in the CDR3. The germline gives CDR1 SGHKS, CDR2 YYEKEE (reference sequence). Between the trimmed V and J ends, which lost 4 bases and 5 bases, there was a span of 18 bases. CDR3 loop: CASSPDISLSNEKLFF. The CDR3 region has the DNA TGTGCCAGCAGCCCGGATATCTCCCTGAGCAATGAAAAACTGTTTTTT.

This clonotype appeared many times. J is TRBJ1-6 and V is TRBV4-1; D is uncertain. Germline V gene sequence: CDR1 MGHRA, CDR2 YSYEKL. The length of the CDR3 is 13 residues. V gave up 1 base and J gave up 17 bases, with 15 bases separating them. The CDR3 protein is CASSQVPLWAVHF. The CDR3 bases are TGCGCCAGCAGCCAAGTACCACTCTGGGCGGTCCACTTT.

The V gene is TRBV28, the J gene TRBJ2-7; D is unresolved. V was shortened by 5 bases and J by 7 bases, with 9 bases between the two germline ends. The germline gives CDR1 MDHEN, CDR2 SYDVKM. This CDR3 comprises 11 residues. The CDR3 region is CASSLLREQYF. CDR3 sequence (DNA): TGTGCCAGCAGTCTTCTTCGGGAGCAGTACTTC.

This clonotype was detected many times. The rearrangement joins TRBV10-3 to TRBJ2-1; D call uncertain. V lost 0 bases and J lost 3, with 6 bases in between. Looked up from germline, CDR1 is ENHRY and CDR2 is SYGVKD. The CDR3 runs to 14 residues. The CDR3 nucleotides are TGTGCCATCAGTGAGTCTGACGACTACAATGAGCAGTTCTTC. Protein sequence: CAISESDDYNEQFF.

This clonotype was detected many times. The chain combines TRBV7-2 with TRBJ2-4; no reliable D call. Germline V gives CDR1 SGHTA, CDR2 FQGNSA. CDR3 length: 16 amino acids. With 5 bases removed from V and 3 bases from J, the gap between germline ends came to 17 bases. The CDR3 nucleotides are TGTGCCAGCAGCCCCGACTGGGGTCAAAGCAAAAACATTCAGTACTTC. It translates to CASSPDWGQSKNIQYF. Full variable domain (missing parts from reference TRBV7-2 and TRBJ2-4): GAGVSQSPSNKVTEKGKDVELRCDPISGHTALYWYRQSLGQGLEFLIYFQGNSAPDKSGLPSDRFSAERTGGSVSTLTIQRTQQEDSAVYLCASSPDWGQSKNIQYFGAGTRLSVL.

This clonotype appeared a few times. The chain couples TRBV29-1 to TRBJ1-1; D remains ambiguous. Per the germline V gene, CDR1 is SQVTM and CDR2 is ANQGSEA. Trimming took 7 bases from V and 1 from J, leaving 4 bases between them. The CDR3 runs 10 residues. Here the CDR3 reads CSAKNTEAFF. The CDR3 bases are TGCAGCGCAAAGAACACTGAAGCTTTCTTT. The whole variable domain, remainder taken from reference TRBV29-1 and TRBJ1-1, is SAVISQKPSRDICQRGTSLTIQCQVDSQVTMMFWYRQQPGQSLTLIATANQGSEATYESGFVIDKFPISRPNLTFSTLTVSNMSPEDSSIYLCSAKNTEAFFGQGTRLTVV.

The chain carries TRBV13 and TRBJ2-5; a weak D match, TRBD1 (5 bases). There are 13 residues in the CDR3. Germline V gene lookup returns CDR1 PRHDT and CDR2 FYEKMQ (reference sequence). The V and J ends lost 2 bases and 5 bases respectively, with 9 bases between them. The CDR3 DNA reads TGTGCCAGCAGCTTATCCCCAGGGGAGACCCAGTACTTC. It is translated as CASSLSPGETQYF.

This clonotype came up a few times. This chain uses TRBV27 with TRBJ2-4, with TRBD1 as a possible D gene (6 bases). Germline CDR1 reads MNHEY; CDR2 reads SMNVEV (reference sequence). V gave up 6 bases and J gave up 3 bases, with 15 bases separating them. The CDR3 is 15 amino acids. CDR3 amino acids: CASRPGVGVKNIQYF. The CDR3, as DNA: TGTGCCAGCAGACCAGGGGTGGGCGTCAAAAACATTCAGTACTTC.

This clonotype was recorded many times. One junction end disagrees with the germline gene, perhaps due to a read error. CDR3 amino acids: CASSARTSGGALSF. Written as DNA, the CDR3 is TGTGCCAGCAGCGCCCGGACTAGCGGGGGGGCTTTATCATTT. The chain couples TRBV7-2 to TRBJ2-3; 15 positions agree with TRBD2. Looked up from germline, CDR1 is SGHTA and CDR2 is FQGNSA. The CDR3 contains 14 residues.

This clonotype has just a few counts. The J gene is TRBJ1-5, the V gene TRBV4-1; tentatively, D is TRBD1 (6 bases). The germline V gene has CDR1 MGHRA and CDR2 YSYEKL. Trimming pared 0 bases from V and 11 bases from J, leaving 14 bases between. This CDR3 has 14 residues. CDR3 nucleotide sequence: TGCGCCAGCAGCCAAGATTGGTTCGGGGGCTCCCAGCATTTT. Amino acids: CASSQDWFGGSQHF.

This clonotype was detected a few times. The rearrangement joins TRBV7-8 to TRBJ1-1; D is perhaps TRBD1 (5 bases). Germline lookup yields CDR1 SGHVS and CDR2 FQNEAQ. CDR3 length: 12 residues. V lost 7 bases, J lost 10 bases, and 16 bases lay in between. The CDR3 region has the DNA TGTGCCAGCACCCAAGTGAGGGGAGCAGCTTTCTTT. It specifies CASTQVRGAAFF.

The CDR3 nucleotides are TGTGCCAGCTCACCACGTCCAGACGAAAAACTGTTTTTT. It yields the protein CASSPRPDEKLFF. The genes are TRBV18 and TRBJ1-4; D ambiguous. The V gene lost 1 base and the J gene lost 8 bases, with 8 bases spanning the gap. Germline CDR1 KGHSH, CDR2 LQKENI. The CDR3 totals 13 residues.

This clonotype was observed many times. V and J are TRBV12-3 or TRBV12-4 and TRBJ2-2; the D gene is possibly TRBD2 (5 bases). This CDR3 has 13 amino acids. Between the trimmed V and J ends, which lost 6 bases and 4 bases, there was a span of 9 bases. The CDR3 loop is CASSPSLTGELFF. The CDR3 nucleotides read TGTGCCAGCAGCCCTAGCCTCACCGGGGAGCTGTTTTTT.

There are many counts of this clonotype. V is TRBV11-2 and J is TRBJ2-3; TRBD2 aligns across 8 bases. CDR1 is SGHAT and CDR2 is FQNNGV in the germline V gene. The CDR3 is made up of 16 amino acids. V lost 1 base and J lost 8; bases outside the gene matches: 11. Here the CDR3 DNA reads TGTGCCAGCAGCTTAGTGGTAATAGCGGGGTCGGCTACGCAGTATTTT. This translates into CASSLVVIAGSATQYF.

This clonotype was observed many times. The rearrangement joins TRBV6-2 or TRBV6-3 to TRBJ2-7, with D possibly TRBD2 on 7 matching bases. Germline V gene sequence: CDR1 MNHEY, CDR2 SVGEGT. V lost 10 bases to trimming and J lost 0 bases, with 13 bases between them. This CDR3 comprises 13 residues. DNA of the CDR3: TGTGCCACTAGGGGGGGTACCTCCTACGAGCAGTACTTC. It yields the protein CATRGGTSYEQYF.

In its sample, this clonotype was seen a few times. V is TRBV5-1 and J is TRBJ2-7, with 7 positions matching TRBD1. CDR1 is SGHRS, CDR2 YFSETQ, per germline. The CDR3 loop spans 12 amino acids. The trim removed 5 bases at V and 6 bases at J, leaving 5 bases unmatched. The CDR3 coding sequence is TGCGCCAGCAGATCCACAGGGGTCGAGCAGTACTTC. Amino acids: CASRSTGVEQYF. The whole variable domain, filled in from reference TRBV5-1 and TRBJ2-7, reads KAGVTQTPRYLIKTRGQQVTLSCSPISGHRSVSWYQQTPGQGLQFLFEYFSETQRNKGNFPGRFSGRQFSNSRSEMNVSTLELGDSALYLCASRSTGVEQYFGPGTRLTVT.

This clonotype was observed at least ten times. The V and J genes are TRBV20-1 and TRBJ2-7, with D possibly TRBD2 on 6 matching bases. The CDR3 sequence is 14 residues long. The germline V gene encodes CDR1 DFQATT and CDR2 SNEGSKA (reference sequence). V gave up 3 bases and J gave up 2 bases, with 14 bases separating them. CDR3 region: CSASKASATYEQYF. Written as DNA, the CDR3 is TGCAGTGCTAGTAAGGCTAGCGCAACCTACGAGCAGTACTTC.

This clonotype has only a few counts. The J gene is TRBJ2-4, the V gene TRBV7-8, with a possible D match to TRBD1 (5 bases). This CDR3 spans 16 amino acids. CDR1 is SGHVS, CDR2 FQNEAQ, per germline. V was pared by 1 base and J by 8 bases, with 18 bases between. The CDR3 DNA sequence: TGTGCCAGCAGCTTAGGACGATGGAACCGCAGGGACATTCAGTACTTC. Its translation: CASSLGRWNRRDIQYF.

Ten or more counts support this clonotype. The chain joins TRBV27 to TRBJ2-2; the match to TRBD2 covers 8 bases. J lost 0 bases, V lost 4 bases, and 4 bases had no gene match. This CDR3 region has 16 residues. Germline V gene data show CDR1 as MNHEY and CDR2 as SMNVEV (reference sequence). CDR3 DNA sequence: TGTGCCAGCAGTTCACTAGCGGCCCCGAACACCGGGGAGCTGTTTTTT. It encodes CASSSLAAPNTGELFF.

This clonotype turned up a few times. This chain uses TRBV4-1 with TRBJ1-5; D is ambiguous. The germline V and J ends were trimmed by 2 bases and 2 bases, with 7 bases remaining between them. CDR3 length: 14 amino acids. CDR1 and CDR2 (germline): MGHRA, YSYEKL. The chain's CDR3 is CASSQTDGNQPQHF. The CDR3 nucleotides read TGCGCCAGCAGCCAAACGGACGGCAATCAGCCCCAGCATTTT.

This clonotype occurred a few times. The chain couples TRBV11-2 to TRBJ2-7; TRBD1 matches at 9 bases. This CDR3 spans 14 amino acids. CDR1 and CDR2 (germline): SGHAT, FQNNGV. J lost 4 bases, V lost 5 bases, and 6 bases had no gene match. CDR3 DNA: TGTGCCAGCAGCCCGGGACAGGGTAATTACGAGCAGTACTTC. It specifies CASSPGQGNYEQYF. The whole variable domain, filled in from reference TRBV11-2 and TRBJ2-7, reads EAGVAQSPRYKIIEKRQSVAFWCNPISGHATLYWYQQILGQGPKLLIQFQNNGVVDDSQLPKDRFSAERLKGVDSTLKIQPAKLEDSAVYLCASSPGQGNYEQYFGPGTRLTVT.

The chain is built from TRBV5-4 and TRBJ1-2; 8 bases are a match to TRBD1. Germline CDR1 SGHNT, CDR2 YYREEE (reference sequence). The V segment lost 4 bases and the J segment 5 bases; nucleotides outside the gene matches: 7. The CDR3 is made up of 14 amino acids. CDR3 in DNA: TGTGCCAGCAGCGCGGAACAGGGGGTTTATGGCTACACCTTC. This sequence encodes CASSAEQGVYGYTF.

This clonotype was seen ten or more times. This chain connects TRBV2 to TRBJ2-2; the D gene is possibly TRBD1 (5 bases). V was clipped by 5 bases and J by 4 bases, with 14 bases between them. This CDR3 spans 15 amino acids. Germline loops: CDR1 SNHLY, CDR2 FYNNEI. The CDR3 protein is CASSPKPDSTGELFF. CDR3 nucleotide sequence: TGTGCCAGCAGTCCCAAACCAGACAGCACCGGGGAGCTGTTTTTT.